One TCR beta chain is described in this entry. No antigen is known for it. With 60 Vbeta and 13 Jbeta primers, the PCR was carried out. Method: immunoSEQ multiplex PCR; TCRdb's copy keeps in-frame clones and lacks some. The repertoire includes 130,000 or so clones, 76% of them detected once, and less than 2% sits in the top ten. The data derive from a study of cytomegalovirus exposure and HLA in healthy donors. Germline values: CDR1 SGHTA, CDR2 FQGNSA. V shed 1 base and J 11 bases; nucleotides not matched to a gene: 10. The CDR3 totals 16 residues. Notes on the study in general: CMV serostatus was the only immune exposure information that was available.

The sample comprised PBMCs. J is TRBJ2-5 and V is TRBV7-2; 13 bases are a match to TRBD2. This TCR came from a man in his forties or fifties in good health and CMV-seronegative. The CDR3 nucleotides read TGTGCCAGCAGCTTAGTCGGGACTAGCGGGACCGCCTGGCAGTACTTC. Its protein product is CASSLVGTSGTAWQYF.